Included here is one TCR beta chain sequence, with context. Its antigen remains unknown. Some clones are missing from TCRdb's copy, which holds only in-frame ones; the method was immunoSEQ multiplex PCR. The table shows over 45,000 clones, with around four fifths occurring only once. This specimen belongs to a study of a mutant IDH1 vaccine in newly diagnosed glioma. Study at large: With temozolomide cycles, or 4-6 weeks after radiotherapy alone, vaccination was started.

This CDR3 spans 15 amino acids. Per germline, CDR1 LNHDA and CDR2 SQIVND (reference sequence). The ends lost 6 bases at V and 7 bases at J; junction bases unmatched: 10. Study results and limitations: With respect to changes in top peripheral T cell clonotypes, pseudoprogression seemed unrelated.

Time point indicated: week 5, during vaccination. Every vaccination contained 300 ug of the mutant IDH1 20-mer peptide and was paired with topical imiquimod. The V and J genes are TRBV19 and TRBJ2-2; 8 positions match TRBD1. The sequencing here drew on PBMCs, taken from a glioma patient whose treatment included an IDH1 peptide vaccine. This clonotype was sampled from a woman aged 45 to 65 with glioma. Here the CDR3 reads CASRSGGFHGGELFF. CDR3 in DNA: TGTGCCAGTAGGTCAGGGGGCTTTCATGGCGGGGAGCTGTTTTTT.